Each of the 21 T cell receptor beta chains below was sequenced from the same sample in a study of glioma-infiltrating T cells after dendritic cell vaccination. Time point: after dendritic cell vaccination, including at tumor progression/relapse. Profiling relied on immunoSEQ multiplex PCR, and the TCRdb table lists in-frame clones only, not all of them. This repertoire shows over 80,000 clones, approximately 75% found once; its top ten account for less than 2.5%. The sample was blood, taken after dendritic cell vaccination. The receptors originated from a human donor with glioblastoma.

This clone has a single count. The CDR3 DNA reads TGTGCCTGGAGTCCTGACAGGGCCGAAGCTTTCTTT. This gives the protein CAWSPDRAEAFF. The V call is TRBV30, the J call TRBJ1-1, with 7 positions matching TRBD1. CDR3 size: 12 residues. Germline V gene data show CDR1 as GTSNPN and CDR2 as SVGIG (reference sequence). Germline trimming cut 2 bases from V and 8 bases from J; bases unmatched to any gene: 5.

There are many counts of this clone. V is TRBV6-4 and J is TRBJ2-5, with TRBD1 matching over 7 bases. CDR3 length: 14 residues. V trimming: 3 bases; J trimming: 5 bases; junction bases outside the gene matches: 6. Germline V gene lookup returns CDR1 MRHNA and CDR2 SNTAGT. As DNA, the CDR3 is TGTGCCAGCAGTGAAACAGGGGAGTCGGAGACCCAGTACTTC. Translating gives CASSETGESETQYF.

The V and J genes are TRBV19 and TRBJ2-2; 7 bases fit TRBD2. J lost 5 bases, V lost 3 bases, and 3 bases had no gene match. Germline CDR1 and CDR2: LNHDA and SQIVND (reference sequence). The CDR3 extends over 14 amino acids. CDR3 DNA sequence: TGTGCCAGTAGTATGGAGGGAGGGACCGGGGAGCTGTTTTTT. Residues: CASSMEGGTGELFF.

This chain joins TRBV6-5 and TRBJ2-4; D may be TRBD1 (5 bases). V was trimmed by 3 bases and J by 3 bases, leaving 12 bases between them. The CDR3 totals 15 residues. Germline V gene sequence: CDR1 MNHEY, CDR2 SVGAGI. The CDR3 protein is CASSYTTANKNIQYF. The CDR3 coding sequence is TGTGCCAGCAGTTATACGACAGCCAACAAAAACATTCAGTACTTC.

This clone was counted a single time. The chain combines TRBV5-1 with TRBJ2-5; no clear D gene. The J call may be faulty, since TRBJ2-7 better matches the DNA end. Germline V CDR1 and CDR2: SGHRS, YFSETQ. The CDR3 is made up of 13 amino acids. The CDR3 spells CASSVADYYEQYF. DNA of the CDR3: TGCGCCAGCAGTGTGGCCGATTACTACGAGCAGTACTTC.

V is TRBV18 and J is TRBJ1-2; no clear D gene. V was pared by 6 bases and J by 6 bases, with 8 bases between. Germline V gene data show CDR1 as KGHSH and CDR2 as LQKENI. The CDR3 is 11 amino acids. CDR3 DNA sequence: TGTGCCAGCTCTGACTACGATGGCTACACCTTC. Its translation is CASSDYDGYTF. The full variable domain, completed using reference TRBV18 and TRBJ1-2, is NAGVMQNPRHLVRRRGQEARLRCSPMKGHSHVYWYRQLPEEGLKFMVYLQKENIIDESGMPKERFSAEFPKEGPSILRIQQVVRGDSAAYFCASSDYDGYTFGSGTRLTVV.

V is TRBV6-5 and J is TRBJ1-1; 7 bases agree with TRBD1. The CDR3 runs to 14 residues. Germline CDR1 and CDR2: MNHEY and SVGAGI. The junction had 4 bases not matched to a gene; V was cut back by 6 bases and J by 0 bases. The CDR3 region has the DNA TGTGCCAGCAGCCGACAGGGCCTGAACACTGAAGCTTTCTTT. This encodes CASSRQGLNTEAFF.

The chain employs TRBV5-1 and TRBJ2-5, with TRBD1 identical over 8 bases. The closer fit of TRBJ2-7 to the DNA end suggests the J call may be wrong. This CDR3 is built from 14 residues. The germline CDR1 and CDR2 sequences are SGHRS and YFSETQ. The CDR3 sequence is CASSYDRGSYEQYF. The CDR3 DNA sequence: TGCGCCAGCAGCTACGACAGGGGCTCCTACGAGCAGTACTTC.

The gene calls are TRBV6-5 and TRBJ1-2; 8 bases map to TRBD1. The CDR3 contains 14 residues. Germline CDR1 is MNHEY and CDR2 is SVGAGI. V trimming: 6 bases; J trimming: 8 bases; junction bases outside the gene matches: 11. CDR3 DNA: TGTGCCAGCAGCCAGACAGGGGAAGCGGGAGGCTACACCTTC. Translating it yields CASSQTGEAGGYTF.

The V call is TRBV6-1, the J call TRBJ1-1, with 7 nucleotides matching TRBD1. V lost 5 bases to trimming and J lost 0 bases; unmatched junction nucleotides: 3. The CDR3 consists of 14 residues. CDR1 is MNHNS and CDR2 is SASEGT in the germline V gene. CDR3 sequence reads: CASSSGQMNTEAFF. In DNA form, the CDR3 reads TGTGCCAGCAGTTCGGGACAGATGAACACTGAAGCTTTCTTT.

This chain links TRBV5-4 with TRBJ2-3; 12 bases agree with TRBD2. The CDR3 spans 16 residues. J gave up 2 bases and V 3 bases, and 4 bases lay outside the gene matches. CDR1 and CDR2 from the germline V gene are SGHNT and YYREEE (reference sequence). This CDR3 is CASSYGLAGNTDTQYF. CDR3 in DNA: TGTGCCAGCAGCTACGGACTAGCGGGGAACACAGATACGCAGTATTTT.

The CDR3 nucleotides read TGTGCCAGCAGCTTAGGCTCCTTTATTGGGGGCAACGGAAACATTCAGTACTTC. It translates to CASSLGSFIGGNGNIQYF. The rearrangement links TRBV13 to TRBJ2-4; tentatively, D is TRBD1 (6 bases). The V gene's germline CDR1 is PRHDT and CDR2 FYEKMQ (reference sequence). V was cut by 0 bases and J by 6 bases, with 21 bases left in between. The length of the CDR3 is 18 residues.

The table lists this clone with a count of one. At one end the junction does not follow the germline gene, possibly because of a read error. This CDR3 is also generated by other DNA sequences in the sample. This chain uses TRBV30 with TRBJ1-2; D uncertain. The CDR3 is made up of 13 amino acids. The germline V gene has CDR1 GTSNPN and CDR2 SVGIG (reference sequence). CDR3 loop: CAWSVEKNYGYTF. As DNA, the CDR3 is TGTGCCTGGAGTGTAGAGAAGAACTATGGCTACACTTTC. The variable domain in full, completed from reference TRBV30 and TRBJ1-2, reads SQTIHQWPATLVQPVGSPLSLECTVEGTSNPNLYWYRQAAGRGLQLLFYSVGIGQISSEVPQNLSASRPQDRQFILSSKKLLLSDSGFYLCAWSVEKNYGYTFGSGTRLTVV.

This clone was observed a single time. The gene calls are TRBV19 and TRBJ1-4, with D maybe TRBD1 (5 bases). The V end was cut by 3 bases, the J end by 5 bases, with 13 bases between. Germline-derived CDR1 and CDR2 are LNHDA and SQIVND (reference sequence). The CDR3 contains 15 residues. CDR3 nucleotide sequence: TGTGCCAGTAGTATTTCGCGACAGAGAAATGAAAAACTGTTTTTT. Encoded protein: CASSISRQRNEKLFF.

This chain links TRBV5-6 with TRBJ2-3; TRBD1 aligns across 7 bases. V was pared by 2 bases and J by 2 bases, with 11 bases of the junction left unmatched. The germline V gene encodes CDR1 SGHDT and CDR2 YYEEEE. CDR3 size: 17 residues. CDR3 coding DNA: TGTGCCAGCAGCTTTGTGTTGGCTCAGGGGGACACAGATACGCAGTATTTT. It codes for CASSFVLAQGDTDTQYF.

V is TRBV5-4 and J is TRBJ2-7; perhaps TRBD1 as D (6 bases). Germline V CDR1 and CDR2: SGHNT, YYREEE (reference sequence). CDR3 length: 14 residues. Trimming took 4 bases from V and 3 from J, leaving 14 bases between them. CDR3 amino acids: CASSPTGSHYEQYV. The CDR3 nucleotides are TGTGCCAGCAGCCCTACAGGGTCCCACTACGAGCAGTACGTC.

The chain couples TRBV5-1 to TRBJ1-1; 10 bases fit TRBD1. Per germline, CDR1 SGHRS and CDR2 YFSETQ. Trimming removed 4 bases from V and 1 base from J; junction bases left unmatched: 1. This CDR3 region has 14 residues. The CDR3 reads CASSRTGGNTEAFF. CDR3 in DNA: TGCGCCAGCAGCCGGACAGGGGGGAACACTGAAGCTTTCTTT. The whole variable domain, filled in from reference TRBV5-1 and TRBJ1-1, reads KAGVTQTPRYLIKTRGQQVTLSCSPISGHRSVSWYQQTPGQGLQFLFEYFSETQRNKGNFPGRFSGRQFSNSRSEMNVSTLELGDSALYLCASSRTGGNTEAFFGQGTRLTVV.

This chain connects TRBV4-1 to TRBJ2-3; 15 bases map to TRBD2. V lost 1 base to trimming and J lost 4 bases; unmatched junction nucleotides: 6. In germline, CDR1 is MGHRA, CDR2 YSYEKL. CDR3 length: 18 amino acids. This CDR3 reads CASSQGGLAGGGADTQYF. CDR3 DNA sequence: TGCGCCAGCAGCCAAGGGGGACTAGCGGGAGGAGGGGCAGATACGCAGTATTTT.

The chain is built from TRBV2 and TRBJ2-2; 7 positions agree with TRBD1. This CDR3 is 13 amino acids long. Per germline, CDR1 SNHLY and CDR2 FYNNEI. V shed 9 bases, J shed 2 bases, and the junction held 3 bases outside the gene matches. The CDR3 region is CASGQENTGELFF. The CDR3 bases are TGTGCCAGTGGACAGGAAAACACCGGGGAGCTGTTTTTT.

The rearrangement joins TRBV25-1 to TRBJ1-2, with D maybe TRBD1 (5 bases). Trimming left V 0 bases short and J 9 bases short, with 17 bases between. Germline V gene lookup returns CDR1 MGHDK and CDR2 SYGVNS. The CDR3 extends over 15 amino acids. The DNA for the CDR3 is TGTGCCAGCAGTGAATATTCTGTCGGGGGGGGTAGCTACACCTTC. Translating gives CASSEYSVGGGSYTF.

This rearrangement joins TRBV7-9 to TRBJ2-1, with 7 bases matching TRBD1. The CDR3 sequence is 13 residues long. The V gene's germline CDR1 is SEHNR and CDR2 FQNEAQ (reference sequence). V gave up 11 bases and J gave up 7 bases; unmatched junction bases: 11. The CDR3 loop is CAGETGSPNEQFF. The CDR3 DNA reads TGTGCCGGTGAGACAGGGAGTCCAAATGAGCAGTTCTTC.